These T cell receptor beta chains were read from a single sample in a study of T cell responses to AZD1222 COVID-19 vaccine. Only in-frame clones appear in the TCRdb table, and some are missing; sequencing was by immunoSEQ multiplex PCR. This sample has 120,000 or so clones; roughly nine tenths occur once, and the top ten carry 1.6%. The sample here was peripheral blood, taken on day 0 of AZD1222 vaccination. Source of these receptors: an adult in good health. Both conserved end residues are part of each CDR3. Fields, in order: J gene, V gene, clone size, CDR3 protein. Clone size is given for some rows only: seen once, a few or many times, or a class if the clone is expanded.

J: TRBJ2-1; V: TRBV9; size: -; CDR3: CASSTRGGLSDEQFF
J: TRBJ1-1; V: TRBV18; size: once; CDR3: CASSPDAQAFF
J: TRBJ1-2; V: TRBV27; size: -; CDR3: CATKGGVGDGYTF
J: TRBJ1-2; V: TRBV11-2; size: -; CDR3: CASSLVTGGNYGYTF
J: TRBJ1-4; V: TRBV19; size: once; CDR3: CASRLEGSNEKLFF
J: TRBJ2-2; V: TRBV5-1; size: few; CDR3: CASSDMPALRTLRSTGELFF
J: TRBJ1-2; V: TRBV14; size: -; CDR3: CASSQGHYGYTF
J: TRBJ2-7; V: TRBV3-1/TRBV3-2; size: -; CDR3: CASSQDYGPFEQYF
J: TRBJ1-1; V: TRBV10-3; size: -; CDR3: CAISESSANTEAFF
J: TRBJ1-1; V: TRBV28; size: -; CDR3: CASKLGPTEAFF
J: TRBJ2-7; V: TRBV3-1/TRBV3-2; size: -; CDR3: CASSQGETYEQYF
J: TRBJ2-5; V: TRBV3-1/TRBV3-2; size: -; CDR3: CASSRRTGLETQYF
J: TRBJ1-1; V: TRBV6-1; size: -; CDR3: CASSEGILTVYVNTEAFF
J: TRBJ2-7; V: TRBV5-4; size: -; CDR3: CASSPGGQGGIYEQYF
J: TRBJ1-5; V: TRBV19; size: -; CDR3: CASSPRQGVGGQPQHF
J: TRBJ1-1; V: TRBV2; size: -; CDR3: CASSERDFFTKGGPTVTEAFF
J: TRBJ1-1; V: TRBV7-9; size: -; CDR3: CASSHKTGRNTEAFF
J: TRBJ2-3; V: TRBV9; size: -; CDR3: CASSTSGGPDTQYF
J: TRBJ1-3; V: TRBV3-1/TRBV3-2; size: -; CDR3: CASRAANTIYF
J: TRBJ2-7; V: TRBV4-1; size: -; CDR3: CASSQDESGTISYEQYF
J: TRBJ1-1; V: TRBV5-1; size: few; CDR3: CASSVGVGGVTEAFF
J: TRBJ1-6; V: TRBV10-3; size: once; CDR3: CAISESRNSPLHF
J: TRBJ1-3; V: TRBV5-1; size: -; CDR3: CASSPGGNTIYF
J: TRBJ1-2; V: TRBV5-5; size: -; CDR3: CASTIGVLDFAGYTF